The 15 T cell receptor beta chains in this list originate from one sample, sequenced in a study of regulatory T cells in long-lasting Graves disease. Combining iRepertoire HTBI primers with Arm-PCR of CDR3 regions, the authors built TCR beta libraries. TCRdb reanalysed the multiplex PCR reads using MiXCR and keeps one entry per CDR3 protein. The sample lists under 450,000 distinct CDR3 sequences; approximately 25% were seen once. Time point reported: persistent/refractory GD, antithyroid drugs over 5 years with positive TRAb. With RNA extracted from PBMCs as input, the TCR library was made. The sample was peripheral blood mononuclear cells (PBMCs), taken when the disease was refractory, from a patient treated with antithyroid drugs. The receptors were gathered from a woman between 35 and 50 years old with Graves disease.

This clonotype was observed many times. The V gene is TRBV2, the J gene TRBJ2-2; no clear D gene. The length of the CDR3 is 14 residues. V dropped 9 bases and J dropped 5 bases, with 16 bases sitting between them. Germline lookup yields CDR1 SNHLY and CDR2 FYNNEI. The CDR3 DNA reads as TGTGCCAGTTACTGGTCACGCGGAACCGGGGAGCTGTTTTTT. Translating gives CASYWSRGTGELFF. The entire variable domain, with the rest obtained from reference TRBV2 and TRBJ2-2, is as follows: EPEVTQTPSHQVTQMGQEVILRCVPISNHLYFYWYRQILGQKVEFLVSFYNNEISEKSEIFDDQFSVERPDGSNFTLKIRSTKLEDSAMYFCASYWSRGTGELFFGEGSRLTVL.

This clonotype occurred many times. This chain joins TRBV7-8 and TRBJ1-1; D call uncertain. This CDR3 is built from 12 residues. Germline values: CDR1 SGHVS, CDR2 FQNEAQ. The ends were cut back, 5 bases at V and 1 base at J, with 5 bases in the middle. CDR3 DNA: TGTGCCAGCAGCCCTCAGAACACTGAAGCTTTCTTT. Translated, it gives CASSPQNTEAFF.

This clonotype came up many times. This chain's CDR3 is CASIQWAYEQYF. The CDR3 DNA reads TGTGCCAGCATCCAATGGGCGTACGAGCAGTACTTC. The V call is TRBV2, the J call TRBJ2-7; D is unclear. V shed 7 bases and J shed 4 bases, with 11 bases lying between them. The CDR3 contains 12 residues. Germline assignment: CDR1 SNHLY and CDR2 FYNNEI. The variable domain in full, with the rest retrieved from reference TRBV2 and TRBJ2-7, is EPEVTQTPSHQVTQMGQEVILRCVPISNHLYFYWYRQILGQKVEFLVSFYNNEISEKSEIFDDQFSVERPDGSNFTLKIRSTKLEDSAMYFCASIQWAYEQYFGPGTRLTVT.

The DNA for the CDR3 is TGTGCCAGCAGCAACGGACAGGGGCCCAATCAGCCCCAGCATTTT. Translation: CASSNGQGPNQPQHF. The V and J genes are TRBV9 and TRBJ1-5; 9 positions match TRBD1. V dropped 4 bases and J dropped 3; count of bases not matched to a gene: 5. The CDR3 loop spans 15 amino acids. CDR1 is SGDLS, CDR2 YYNGEE, per germline.

J is TRBJ1-1 and V is TRBV6-5; D not resolved. Germline V gene sequence: CDR1 MNHEY, CDR2 SVGAGI. The CDR3 contains 14 residues. V was clipped by 2 bases and J by 3 bases, with 10 bases between them. The DNA of the CDR3 is TGTGCCAGCAGTTACCTCTGGGCGGACACTGAAGCTTTCTTT. This translates into CASSYLWADTEAFF.

This clonotype appeared a few times. The V call is TRBV29-1, the J call TRBJ2-7; D may be TRBD1 (6 bases). The germline V gene has CDR1 SQVTM and CDR2 ANQGSEA. Between the trimmed V and J ends, which lost 7 bases and 3 bases, there was a span of 10 bases. The CDR3 sequence is 11 residues long. The CDR3 here is CSAGHFYEQYF. CDR3 nucleotides: TGCAGCGCGGGACATTTCTACGAGCAGTACTTC.

This clonotype is labeled medium-sized. This rearrangement joins TRBV12-3 or TRBV12-4 to TRBJ2-7; no clear D. V dropped 5 bases and J dropped 4 bases, with 9 bases sitting between them. The CDR3 sequence is 12 residues long. The CDR3 protein is CASSHRPYEQYF. The CDR3 coding sequence is TGTGCCAGCAGTCACAGACCTTACGAGCAGTACTTC.

This clonotype was seen a single time. A much larger clone lies one base from this, so it may be a read error. The chain is built from TRBV10-3 and TRBJ2-7, with 8 bases lining up with TRBD2. The CDR3 extends over 17 amino acids. CDR1 is ENHRY and CDR2 is SYGVKD in the germline V gene. CDR3 nucleotide sequence: TGTACCATCAGTGTCGGACTAGCAGGAGGCCAGTCCTACGAGCAGTACTTC. Translation: CTISVGLAGGQSYEQYF.

The V gene is TRBV7-9, the J gene TRBJ2-1, with 9 nucleotides matching TRBD2. In germline, CDR1 is SEHNR, CDR2 FQNEAQ (reference sequence). J gave up 7 bases and V 2 bases, and 9 bases lay outside the gene matches. This CDR3 comprises 16 residues. This CDR3 reads CASSLKEREAPNEQFF. CDR3 nucleotide sequence: TGTGCCAGCAGCTTAAAGGAGCGGGAGGCCCCAAATGAGCAGTTCTTC.

At least ten counts were recorded for this clonotype. The rearrangement links TRBV12-3 or TRBV12-4 to TRBJ1-1; 8 positions agree with TRBD1. This CDR3 spans 12 amino acids. Trimming took 2 bases from V and 11 from J; bases not matched to a gene: 4. For the CDR3, the DNA is TGTGCCAGCAGTTTACTGACAGGGGACGCTTTCTTT. As protein: CASSLLTGDAFF.

This clonotype was detected only a few times. V usage is TRBV19 and J usage is TRBJ2-7; 7 bases align to TRBD2. The CDR3 contains 15 residues. The junction had 8 bases not matched to a gene; V was cut back by 3 bases and J by 3 bases. CDR1 LNHDA and CDR2 SQIVND come from the germline V gene (reference sequence). This CDR3 reads CASSILPGLSYEQYF. As DNA, the CDR3 is TGTGCCAGTAGTATCTTACCGGGACTAAGCTACGAGCAGTACTTC.

In this sample, this clonotype turned up a few times. This sequence joins TRBV4-1 and TRBJ1-5, with TRBD1 as a possible D gene (5 bases). The ends were cut back, 7 bases at V and 6 bases at J, with 19 bases in the middle. The CDR3 consists of 15 residues. CDR1 is MGHRA, CDR2 YSYEKL, per germline. For the CDR3, the DNA is TGCGCCAGCACCCCGTCCCGGGGGGGTGGTCAGCCCCAGCATTTT. Translated: CASTPSRGGGQPQHF.

The rearrangement uses TRBV19 and TRBJ1-5; no clear D. The CDR3 sequence is 17 residues long. The germline V gene encodes CDR1 LNHDA and CDR2 SQIVND (reference sequence). With 1 base removed from V and 6 bases from J, the gap between germline ends came to 19 bases. DNA of the CDR3: TGTGCCAGTAGTATAGCGCGACCCATCATGATAGGTCAGCCCCAGCATTTT. It is translated as CASSIARPIMIGQPQHF.

The table lists this clonotype with many counts. The J gene is TRBJ2-7, the V gene TRBV28, with 9 positions matching TRBD1. CDR3 length equals 14 residues. The trim removed 3 bases at V and 6 bases at J, leaving 6 bases unmatched. The germline V gene encodes CDR1 MDHEN and CDR2 SYDVKM. This CDR3 is CASSLAGTGSEQYF. The CDR3 DNA is TGTGCCAGCAGTTTGGCCGGGACAGGGAGCGAGCAGTACTTC.

In its sample, this clonotype was seen a few times. This sequence joins TRBV3-1 and TRBJ1-1; no clear D. The length of the CDR3 is 14 residues. The germline V gene encodes CDR1 LGHDT and CDR2 YNNKEL (reference sequence). Trimming cost V 1 base and J 3 bases, with 9 bases left between them. CDR3 coding DNA: TGTGCCAGCAGCCAAGGGAGGGCAGACACTGAAGCTTTCTTT. This translates into CASSQGRADTEAFF.